Included here is one T cell receptor (beta chain) sequence, with context. The limits of the CDR3 on the DNA are not certain, so only TCRdb's listed CDR3 is given. The PCR contained 60 Vbeta and 13 Jbeta primers. Under the authors' procedure: In a later analysis, the count reached 80 million or so unique TCR beta chains, with about 9.9 million shared. Method: immunoSEQ multiplex PCR; TCRdb's copy keeps in-frame clones and lacks some. Clone size and V and J calls were adopted from that table, with D and trimming inferred from the DNA. The table shows roughly 170,000 clones, with around 82% occurring only once. The source of the sample is a study of cytomegalovirus exposure and HLA in healthy donors. Germline assignment: CDR1 LGHNA and CDR2 YSLEER. The CDR3 totals 17 residues, both ends included.

J is TRBJ1-2 and V is TRBV4-3; the listed D gene, TRBD1, was not tested against the DNA. The material sequenced was PBMCs. The receptor's source is a man aged 25-45 years in good health and CMV-seronegative. The CDR3 loop is CASSQDSFAGGNYGYAF.